Below, 9 T cell receptor beta chains from the same sample are listed, as sequenced in a study of blood T cell repertoires in COVID-19. Generated by immunoSEQ multiplex PCR, the TCRdb table keeps only in-frame clones and is missing some. The table includes some 70,000 clones, around 87% detected once. The source material was peripheral blood. The source of these receptors is a man in his fifties with active COVID-19.

The chain has TRBV6-5 and TRBJ1-2; D may be TRBD1 (6 bases). The CDR3 extends over 14 amino acids. Germline V gene sequence: CDR1 MNHEY, CDR2 SVGAGI. Trimming took off 2 bases at V and 2 bases at J, with 9 bases between the two ends. This CDR3 reads CASSYTQGNYGYTF. CDR3 sequence (DNA): TGTGCCAGCAGTTACACCCAGGGGAACTATGGCTACACCTTC.

The chain recombines TRBV9 with TRBJ2-1; D uncertain. CDR3 size: 15 residues. The V gene's germline CDR1 is SGDLS and CDR2 YYNGEE. V lost 0 bases and J lost 1, with 8 bases in between. CDR3 protein: CASSVGDASYNEQFF. The CDR3 DNA reads TGTGCCAGCAGCGTAGGAGATGCTTCCTACAATGAGCAGTTCTTC.

The CDR3 DNA is TGTGCCAGCAGTGAAATGGGATATGGGGGGGTTAATTCACCCCTCCACTTT. Protein sequence: CASSEMGYGGVNSPLHF. The genes are TRBV6-1 and TRBJ1-6, with D perhaps TRBD1 (5 bases). The CDR3 runs 17 residues. V lost 2 bases and J 6 bases, leaving 17 bases between the germline ends. CDR1 MNHNS and CDR2 SASEGT come from the germline V gene.

V gene TRBV10-3 combines with J gene TRBJ2-7, with 9 bases fitting TRBD1. This CDR3 has 16 residues. The V and J ends lost 3 bases and 3 bases, in that order; junction bases with no gene match: 9. Germline V gives CDR1 ENHRY, CDR2 SYGVKD. CDR3 nucleotide sequence: TGTGCCATCAGTGATTATACGGGACAGGGAGACTACGAGCAGTACTTC. It codes for CAISDYTGQGDYEQYF.

The chain is built from TRBV25-1 and TRBJ2-3; D remains unclear. This CDR3 is built from 14 residues. Germline CDR1 MGHDK, CDR2 SYGVNS. The ends were cut back, 8 bases at V and 0 bases at J, with 12 bases in the middle. CDR3 region: CASPHTTSTDTQYF. CDR3 DNA: TGTGCCAGCCCCCACACAACGAGCACAGATACGCAGTATTTT.

The rearrangement uses TRBV19 and TRBJ1-5; D is possibly TRBD1 (5 bases). V was cut by 2 bases and J by 5 bases, with 13 bases left in between. CDR1 LNHDA and CDR2 SQIVND come from the germline V gene (reference sequence). The CDR3 consists of 15 residues. The CDR3 spells CASSIWEGRDQPQHF. The CDR3 DNA follows: TGTGCCAGTAGTATATGGGAGGGGCGGGATCAGCCCCAGCATTTT.

This clone was seen just once. This sequence joins TRBV7-2 and TRBJ1-2, with D unresolved. Trimming shortened V by 1 base and J by 4 bases, and 10 bases separated the two germline ends. The CDR3 is 14 residues long. Germline loops: CDR1 SGHTA, CDR2 FQGNSA. The CDR3 reads CASSLDPGFYGYTF. The CDR3 DNA follows: TGTGCCAGCAGCTTAGATCCGGGATTCTATGGCTACACCTTC.

This chain links TRBV29-1 with TRBJ2-5, with TRBD2 as a possible D gene (7 bases). The V end was cut by 2 bases, the J end by 4 bases, with 11 bases between. The CDR3 totals 13 residues. Germline CDR1 reads SQVTM; CDR2 reads ANQGSEA. The CDR3 DNA follows: TGCAGCGTTGAAACAGGGAGGGCAGAGACCCAGTACTTC. Translating it yields CSVETGRAETQYF.

This chain joins TRBV15 and TRBJ1-1, with unresolved D. The CDR3 is 14 amino acids. Looked up from germline, CDR1 is LNHNV and CDR2 is YYDKDF (reference sequence). The V end was cut by 2 bases, the J end by 4 bases, with 11 bases between. The chain's CDR3 is CATSRTVGSTEAFF. In nucleotides, the CDR3 is TGTGCCACCAGCAGAACAGTGGGTTCCACTGAAGCTTTCTTT.